A single TCR beta chain is shown here with its context. These data belong to a study of blood T cell repertoires in COVID-19. CDR1 and CDR2 from the germline V gene are MNHNS and SASEGT. The CDR3 covers 15 residues. The V gene end was trimmed by 3 bases and the J gene end by 2 bases; junction bases not matched to a gene: 3. In the original analysis: The assay estimated nucleated cells by amplifying reference gene primers. Clones were sequenced by immunoSEQ multiplex PCR, and TCRdb holds only the in-frame ones, with some missing. The V and J calls and clone size are taken from that table; D and trimming were inferred from the DNA. The repertoire holds under 250,000 clones, with over 75% as singletons. Participants spanned ages 18 to 89 years and resided in 20 to 30 US areas.

This clonotype was sampled from a woman aged 55-70 years who had recovered from COVID-19. The sample was PBMCs or T cells enriched from blood (not recorded which). The V and J genes are TRBV6-1 and TRBJ2-3, with 9 nucleotides matching TRBD2. The CDR3 region has the DNA TGTGCCAGCAGTGATATAGCGGGAGTCACAGATACGCAGTATTTT. Encoded protein: CASSDIAGVTDTQYF.